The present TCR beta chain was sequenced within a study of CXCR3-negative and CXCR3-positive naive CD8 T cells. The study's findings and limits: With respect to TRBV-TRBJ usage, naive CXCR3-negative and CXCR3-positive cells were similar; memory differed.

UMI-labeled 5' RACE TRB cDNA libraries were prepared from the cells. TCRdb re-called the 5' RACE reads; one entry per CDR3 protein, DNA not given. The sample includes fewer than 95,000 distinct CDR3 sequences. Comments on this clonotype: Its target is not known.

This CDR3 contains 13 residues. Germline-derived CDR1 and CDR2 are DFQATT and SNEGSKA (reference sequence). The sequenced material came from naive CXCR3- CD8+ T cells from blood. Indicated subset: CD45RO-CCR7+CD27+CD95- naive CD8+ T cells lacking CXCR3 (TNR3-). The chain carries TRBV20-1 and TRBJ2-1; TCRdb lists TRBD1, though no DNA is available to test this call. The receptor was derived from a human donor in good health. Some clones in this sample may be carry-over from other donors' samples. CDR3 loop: CSALEVGGNSQFF.